A selection of T cell receptor beta chains follows, all from one sample in a study of beta chain features in type 1 diabetes. Clones were read by immunoSEQ multiplex PCR, and TCRdb kept only the in-frame ones, dropping some. The profile shows over 150,000 clones, roughly 8% of them singletons. Sequenced input: central memory CD4+ T cells from blood. All receptors come from a man younger than 35 in good health. Each CDR3 is given with its conserved first and last residue. D genes are given only for firm matches. A row's size may be missing; if present it is once, few, many or a size class.

D	J	size	V	DNA	CDR3
-	TRBJ1-2	few	TRBV2	TGTGCCAGCAGATCGACAGGAGGCAACTATGGCTACACCTTC	CASRSTGGNYGYTF
-	TRBJ1-4	few	TRBV9	TGTGCCAGCAGCGTAGCCCCGGGTGGATCTAATGAAAAACTGTTTTTT	CASSVAPGGSNEKLFF
TRBD1	TRBJ1-5	-	TRBV2	TGTGCCAGCAGTGCCGGACAGGCGAGTAATCAGCCCCAGCATTTT	CASSAGQASNQPQHF
TRBD1	TRBJ2-1	-	TRBV30	TGTGCCTGGAGTAATGGGGACAGATCCTACAATGAGCAGTTCTTC	CAWSNGDRSYNEQFF
TRBD1	TRBJ2-1	many	TRBV10-3	TGTGCCACTCAAGACAGGGAGACTTCCTACAATGAGCAGTTCTTC	CATQDRETSYNEQFF
-	TRBJ2-5	-	TRBV9	TGTGCCAGCAGCGCCGGGACTCCACAAGAGACCCAGTACTTC	CASSAGTPQETQYF
TRBD1	TRBJ2-5	-	TRBV7-9	TGTGCCAGCAGCCCCCCCAGGGGGCAGATTGGGAGAGAGACCCAGTACTTC	CASSPPRGQIGRETQYF
-	TRBJ2-2	-	TRBV14	TGTGCCAGCAGCCAAGGTGGCTGGGGGGAGCTGTTTTTT	CASSQGGWGELFF
-	TRBJ1-6	-	TRBV5-1	TGCGCCAGCAGCTTGGCGGGGATTTCACCCCTCCACTTT	CASSLAGISPLHF
-	TRBJ2-5	-	TRBV5-4	TGTGCCAGCAGCGTCCTAAAGACCCAGTACTTC	CASSVLKTQYF
-	TRBJ2-2	few	TRBV6-5	TGTGCCAGCAGTGAATCGGGAGTCTCCGGGGAGCTGTTTTTT	CASSESGVSGELFF
-	TRBJ2-2	-	TRBV9	TGTGCCAGCAGCGTATTACAGGGCGGCACCGGGGAGCTGTTTTTT	CASSVLQGGTGELFF
-	TRBJ1-1	few	TRBV18	TGTGCCAGCTCACCACCGGTCAGCGCCGGCCCTGAAGCTTTCTTT	CASSPPVSAGPEAFF
-	TRBJ1-5	few	TRBV5-8	TGTGCCAGCAGCCGGAGGGGCAATCAGCCCCAGCATTTT	CASSRRGNQPQHF
TRBD2	TRBJ2-7	few	TRBV6-1	TGTGCCAGCATGCGGGAGATGAAGTCCTACGAGCAGTACTTC	CASMREMKSYEQYF
TRBD1	TRBJ1-1	-	TRBV6-1	TGTGCCAGCAGTGTACAGGGGATGAACACTGAAGCTTTCTTT	CASSVQGMNTEAFF
TRBD2	TRBJ2-1	few	TRBV18	TGTGCCAGCTCACCACCTAGCGGGGGAGACAATGAGCAGTTCTTC	CASSPPSGGDNEQFF
TRBD2	TRBJ2-2	-	TRBV30	TGTGCCTGGAGTTTTCTAGCGGACACCGGGGAGCTGTTTTTT	CAWSFLADTGELFF
-	TRBJ1-5	-	TRBV30	TGTGCCTGGAGCCCTTACCTCAGGCAGCCCCAGCATTTT	CAWSPYLRQPQHF
TRBD1	TRBJ2-1	many	TRBV5-1	TGCGCCAGCAGCAGCCAGGGACAGGTCCACAATGAGCAGTTCTTC	CASSSQGQVHNEQFF
-	TRBJ2-1	-	TRBV12-5	TGTGCTAGTGGTCCAGGAGCCGGACAGTCCGTATTGTACAATGAGCAGTTCTTC	CASGPGAGQSVLYNEQFF
TRBD2	TRBJ2-1	-	TRBV5-5	TGTGCCAGCACCCTCGGGACTAGCGGAGCCTACAATGAGCAGTTCTTC	CASTLGTSGAYNEQFF
TRBD1	TRBJ2-3	-	TRBV6-5	TGTGCCAGCAGTTGGACAGGGGGCGCAGATACGCAGTATTTT	CASSWTGGADTQYF
-	TRBJ2-3	many	TRBV6-5	TGTGCCAGCAGTTACTCTGAGCGGCTCACAGATACGCAGTATTTT	CASSYSERLTDTQYF
-	TRBJ2-5	few	TRBV5-8	TGTGCCAGCAGCGCCACCGGGACAAGAGAGACCCAGTACTTC	CASSATGTRETQYF
-	TRBJ2-2	few	TRBV7-3	TGTGCCAGCAGCCCGGCGGGGGCTGGGACCGGGGAGCTGTTTTTT	CASSPAGAGTGELFF
TRBD1	TRBJ2-2	few	TRBV5-8	TGTGCCAGCAGTCTTGAGGACAGGAGGTCTTCCGGGGAGCTGTTTTTT	CASSLEDRRSSGELFF
TRBD2	TRBJ2-2	few	TRBV7-2	TGTGCCAGCAGCTTCCTAGCGGGGGTGAACACCGGGGAGCTGTTTTTT	CASSFLAGVNTGELFF
-	TRBJ1-1	-	TRBV6-1	TGTGCCAGCAGTGAACGTCGAGGGGGGGACACTGAAGCTTTCTTT	CASSERRGGDTEAFF
TRBD2	TRBJ2-1	many	TRBV7-2	TGTGCCAGCAGCCCAACTAGCGGGAGGGGTGATGAGCAGTTCTTC	CASSPTSGRGDEQFF
TRBD1	TRBJ2-7	few	TRBV27	TGTGCCAGCAGCCGACAGGGGAGGACCTACGAGCAGTACTTC	CASSRQGRTYEQYF
TRBD1	TRBJ2-3	few	TRBV7-3	TGTGCCAGCAGCCTAACAGGGGTGAAAGATACGCAGTATTTT	CASSLTGVKDTQYF
TRBD2	TRBJ2-1	few	TRBV7-2	TGTGCCAGCAGCAAACTAGCTAGCGGGAGCAATGAGCAGTTCTTC	CASSKLASGSNEQFF
-	TRBJ1-4	few	TRBV25-1	TGTGCCAGCAGTGCGAGACAGGATAAACTGTTTTTT	CASSARQDKLFF
-	TRBJ1-1	few	TRBV30	TGTGCCTGGAGTGGGGTCGGGTATAACACTGAAGCTTTCTTT	CAWSGVGYNTEAFF
-	TRBJ2-3	few	TRBV19	TGTGCCAGTAGCACCGCAGGGATGTCGGCTTCAGATACGCAGTATTTT	CASSTAGMSASDTQYF
-	TRBJ2-7	-	TRBV7-3	TGTGCCAGCAGCGTCGCCCCGGGTCCCACCTACGAGCAGTACTTC	CASSVAPGPTYEQYF
-	TRBJ2-5	-	TRBV7-9	TGTGCCAGCAGCGCCGGTCCGGGCCTGGGAGTCCAAGAGACCCAGTACTTC	CASSAGPGLGVQETQYF
-	TRBJ2-7	-	TRBV11-3	TGTGCCAGCAGCTTAGCGGCAGGGGCTGGGCACGAGCAGTACTTC	CASSLAAGAGHEQYF
TRBD1	TRBJ2-3	few	TRBV25-1	TGTGCCAGCAGTGGGGCTCAGGGGGCTGGCACAGATACGCAGTATTTT	CASSGAQGAGTDTQYF
TRBD1	TRBJ1-1	many	TRBV30	TGTGCCTGGAACCGCATTGACAGGGGGAACACTGAAGCTTTCTTT	CAWNRIDRGNTEAFF
-	TRBJ2-5	-	TRBV12-5	TGTGCTAGTGGTCGGCAGGAAGAGACCCAGTACTTC	CASGRQEETQYF
TRBD2	TRBJ2-5	-	TRBV13	TGTGCCAGCAGCTTACGGGGCGGGAGGGCCAGCCTAGAGACCCAGTACTTC	CASSLRGGRASLETQYF
TRBD1	TRBJ2-7	many	TRBV25-1	TGTGCCAGCACGGACAGGTACGAGCAGTACTTC	CASTDRYEQYF
-	TRBJ2-5	-	TRBV7-9	TGTGCCAGCAGCTTAGGTCGGGGAGAGACCCAGTACTTC	CASSLGRGETQYF